One and the same sample provided the 11 T cell receptor beta chains below, sequenced in a study of cytomegalovirus exposure and HLA in healthy donors. The PCR ran on 60 Vbeta and 13 Jbeta primers. TCRdb keeps only in-frame clones here, not all; method: immunoSEQ multiplex PCR. The sample includes 120,000 or so clones, more than 15% of them seen just once. The sample was PBMCs. These TCRs come from a female donor in good health and CMV-seropositive.

A few counts support this clone. This chain uses TRBV27 with TRBJ2-7; the match to TRBD1 covers 7 bases. The germline gives CDR1 MNHEY, CDR2 SMNVEV (reference sequence). V was pared by 3 bases and J by 2 bases, with 7 bases of the junction left unmatched. There are 15 residues in the CDR3. The CDR3 region is CASSLNRGWTYEQYF. CDR3 DNA sequence: TGTGCCAGCAGTTTGAACAGGGGTTGGACCTACGAGCAGTACTTC.

The chain combines TRBV29-1 with TRBJ1-1; 8 bases line up with TRBD1. After removal of 5 bases from V and 5 bases from J, the junction contained 10 bases not matched to a gene. From germline, CDR1 is SQVTM and CDR2 ANQGSEA. CDR3 size: 14 residues. The chain's CDR3 is CSVTHRGYNTEAFF. DNA for the CDR3: TGCAGCGTTACTCACAGGGGGTATAATACTGAAGCTTTCTTT. Full variable domain (missing parts from reference TRBV29-1 and TRBJ1-1): SAVISQKPSRDICQRGTSLTIQCQVDSQVTMMFWYRQQPGQSLTLIATANQGSEATYESGFVIDKFPISRPNLTFSTLTVSNMSPEDSSIYLCSVTHRGYNTEAFFGQGTRLTVV.

This clone was counted a few times. This chain uses TRBV7-2 with TRBJ2-3; D not certain. Germline V lookup: CDR1 SGHTA, CDR2 FQGNSA. V lost 0 bases, J lost 6 bases, and 7 bases lay in between. The CDR3 has 13 residues. CDR3 protein: CASSLAREDTQYF. DNA for the CDR3: TGTGCCAGCAGCTTAGCTAGAGAGGATACGCAGTATTTT. Drawing the rest from reference TRBV7-2 and TRBJ2-3, the complete variable domain is GAGVSQSPSNKVTEKGKDVELRCDPISGHTALYWYRQSLGQGLEFLIYFQGNSAPDKSGLPSDRFSAERTGGSVSTLTIQRTQQEDSAVYLCASSLAREDTQYFGPGTRLTVL.

The CDR3 DNA reads as TGTGCCAGCACCGTAAGCTACGAGCAGTACTTC. Translating gives CASTVSYEQYF. This chain connects TRBV11-2 to TRBJ2-5, with unresolved D. The better agreement between TRBJ2-7 and the DNA end casts doubt on the J call. The germline gives CDR1 SGHAT, CDR2 FQNNGV. This CDR3 region has 11 residues.

The chain employs TRBV7-8 and TRBJ2-7, with TRBD1 matching over 9 bases. V shed 4 bases, J shed 5 bases, and the junction held 0 bases outside the gene matches. The V gene's germline CDR1 is SGHVS and CDR2 FQNEAQ. The CDR3 is made up of 12 amino acids. CDR3 DNA: TGTGCCAGCAGCTGGACAGGGGACGAGCAGTACTTC. Amino acids: CASSWTGDEQYF. Combining the CDR3 with reference TRBV7-8 and TRBJ2-7 gives the whole variable domain GAGVSQSPRYKVAKRGQDVALRCDPISGHVSLFWYQQALGQGPEFLTYFQNEAQLDKSGLPSDRFFAERPEGSVSTLKIQRTQQEDSAVYLCASSWTGDEQYFGPGTRLTVT.

The chain has TRBV5-1 and TRBJ2-2; a weak D match, TRBD2 (5 bases). V lost 2 bases to trimming and J lost 3 bases, with 11 bases between them. The V gene's germline CDR1 is SGHRS and CDR2 YFSETQ. The CDR3 spans 15 residues. In DNA form, the CDR3 reads TGCGCCAGCAGCTTAGGTCACGGGGACACCGGGGAGCTGTTTTTT. It encodes CASSLGHGDTGELFF.

The chain uses TRBV10-2 and TRBJ2-3, with TRBD2 matching 14 bases. There are 16 residues in the CDR3. The J segment lost 3 bases and the V segment lost 6 bases, leaving 5 bases of the junction unmatched. Per the germline V gene, CDR1 is WSHSY and CDR2 is SAAADI. In DNA form, the CDR3 reads TGCGCCAGCAGCTTCGGACTAGCGGGGGGAACAGATACGCAGTATTTT. It encodes CASSFGLAGGTDTQYF.

This clone came up a few times. The chain employs TRBV4-1 and TRBJ2-2; TRBD2 might be the D (6 bases). The CDR3 runs to 15 residues. The V end lost 6 bases, the J end lost 5 bases, and 16 bases lay between the germline ends. In germline, CDR1 is MGHRA, CDR2 YSYEKL. The DNA for the CDR3 is TGCGCCAGCAGGCCCAACGAGGAGGGGACCGGGGAGCTGTTTTTT. It codes for CASRPNEEGTGELFF.

This clone was seen a few times. The CDR3 DNA reads as TGCAGCGCCGACGGGGGCTCCTACAATGAGCAGTTCTTC. Protein product: CSADGGSYNEQFF. This rearrangement joins TRBV29-1 to TRBJ2-1; tentative D call: TRBD2 (6 bases). The germline CDR1 and CDR2 sequences are SQVTM and ANQGSEA. The CDR3 is 13 amino acids. Trimming took off 7 bases at V and 0 bases at J, with 10 bases between the two ends.

The table lists this clone with a few counts. In DNA form, the CDR3 reads TGTGCCAGCAGTTACTCGCGGACTATTCAGTACGAGCAGTACTTC. Its translation: CASSYSRTIQYEQYF. The V call is TRBV6-5, the J call TRBJ2-7; D possibly corresponds to TRBD2 (6 bases). The CDR3 has 15 residues. V was shortened by 0 bases and J by 4 bases, with 13 bases between the two germline ends. The germline V gene has CDR1 MNHEY and CDR2 SVGAGI.

This clone was seen a handful of times. V gene TRBV29-1 combines with J gene TRBJ2-1; 12 bases align to TRBD2. This CDR3 is 13 amino acids long. V shed 6 bases, J shed 6 bases, and the junction held 3 bases outside the gene matches. CDR1 is SQVTM and CDR2 is ANQGSEA in the germline V gene. The CDR3 loop is CSVETSGSNEQFF. In DNA form, the CDR3 reads TGCAGCGTAGAGACTAGCGGGAGCAATGAGCAGTTCTTC.